The 6 T cell receptor beta chains reported below all come from one sample, sequenced in a study of T cell repertoires in cytomegalovirus infection. TCRdb called the reads again in MiXCR, with one record for every CDR3 protein. The table lists more than 150,000 distinct CDR3 sequences, approximately 19% of them singletons. The sample was PBMCs. All receptors derive from a human donor in good health (CMV status not recorded). Some clones in this sample may be carry-over from other donors' samples.

This clonotype was found a few times. The chain carries TRBV19 and TRBJ1-1; D is possibly TRBD1 (5 bases). V gave up 5 bases and J gave up 0 bases, with 22 bases separating them. Germline CDR1 is LNHDA and CDR2 is SQIVND (reference sequence). This CDR3 comprises 18 residues. The CDR3 loop is CASSAQTPGTAMNTEAFF. CDR3 coding DNA: TGTGCCAGTAGTGCACAAACACCCGGGACGGCCATGAACACTGAAGCTTTCTTT.

This clonotype has only a few counts. This chain uses TRBV12-3 or TRBV12-4 with TRBJ2-5; no reliable D call. This CDR3 is 13 amino acids long. V lost 3 bases and J lost 1, with 6 bases in between. The CDR3 is CASSFMTQETQYF. The CDR3 nucleotides read TGTGCCAGCAGTTTTATGACCCAAGAGACCCAGTACTTC.

This clonotype was detected only a few times. The chain recombines TRBV19 with TRBJ1-5, with a weak D call TRBD1 (6 bases). The CDR3 totals 15 residues. Germline CDR1 is LNHDA and CDR2 is SQIVND (reference sequence). V dropped 6 bases and J dropped 0 bases, with 12 bases sitting between them. CDR3 amino acids: CASRTYRDSNQPQHF. CDR3 bases: TGTGCCAGTAGGACCTACAGGGATAGCAATCAGCCCCAGCATTTT.

This clonotype was detected a few times. The chain links TRBV12-3 or TRBV12-4 to TRBJ1-2; D call uncertain. Trimming removed 6 bases from V and 8 bases from J, with 22 bases in between. The CDR3 length is 15 residues. CDR3 loop: CASSPSPGGVWGYTF. The CDR3 DNA reads TGTGCCAGCAGCCCTAGCCCCGGCGGCGTATGGGGCTACACCTTC.

This clonotype was recorded a few times. The CDR3 region has the DNA TGTGCCACCTCGGACCGACCTAACTATGGCTACACCTTC. Translating gives CATSDRPNYGYTF. The chain has TRBV6-2 or TRBV6-3 and TRBJ1-2; D is unresolved. The germline gives CDR1 MNHEY, CDR2 SVGEGT. The CDR3 consists of 13 residues. V was shortened by 10 bases and J by 0 bases, with 12 bases between the two germline ends.

On this clonotype itself: The germline gene is not matched at one end of the junction; a read error may be the cause. The rearrangement links TRBV19 to TRBJ2-7; perhaps TRBD2 as D (6 bases). CDR1 LNHDA and CDR2 SQIVND come from the germline V gene (reference sequence). The CDR3 contains 15 residues. The CDR3 loop reads CTSSIMEGPNYEQYF. CDR3 bases: TGTACCAGTAGTATAATGGAGGGGCCGAATTACGAGCAGTACTTC.